This T cell receptor (beta chain) was identified during a study of blood T cell repertoires in COVID-19. Study at large: The study drew acute and convalescent COVID-19 samples from the United States, Italy and Spain. Nucleic acid was either cDNA or gDNA, and it came from T cells, B-cell-depleted T cells, or PBMCs.

This CDR3 has 12 residues. Authors' methods: Using reference gene primer amplification, nucleated cell counts were estimated. TCRdb's table, derived via immunoSEQ multiplex PCR, lists solely in-frame clones and lacks some. V and J calls and clone size follow that table, whereas D and trimming were derived from the DNA. The data hold 200,000 or so clones, with 86% observed a single time. The chain recombines TRBV21-1 with TRBJ2-7; TRBD1, the D gene given by the table, was not confirmed from the DNA. TRBV21-1 is flagged as a pseudogene. The sequence derives from a woman aged 70 to 79 with acute or convalescent COVID-19. The sample was peripheral blood. The CDR3 DNA sequence: TGTGCCAGCAGCAAATCTTGGCCTGAGCAGTACTTC. Translation: CASSKSWPEQYF.